Reported below is one T cell receptor (beta chain). Its antigen is as yet unknown. The sample comes from a study of cytomegalovirus exposure and HLA in healthy donors. Study-level points and caveats: Later work showed greater clonal expansion in HLA-associated TCR beta chains than in equally common others. A later analysis linked a missense variant in DCLRE1C to the trimming of TCR beta V and J genes. With DRB1 most and HLA-C fewest, TCR association rates differed between HLA loci in a later analysis. There was a cluster of highly shared sequence variants that was likely a sequencing artifact.

J was trimmed by 4 bases and V by 5 bases; bases with no gene match: 9. The CDR3 is 15 amino acids. Germline lookup yields CDR1 SGHVS and CDR2 FNYEAQ. This PCR relied on a set of 60 Vbeta primers and 13 Jbeta primers. Profiled with immunoSEQ multiplex PCR; TCRdb holds only in-frame clones, not every one. The sample yields 180,000 or so clones, roughly four fifths seen once. This TCR derives from a woman in her 30s in good health and CMV-seropositive. The chain links TRBV7-6 to TRBJ2-7; 9 nucleotides agree with TRBD1. The source material was PBMCs. Here the CDR3 reads CASSPVAGTGYEQYF. The CDR3 coding sequence is TGTGCCAGCAGCCCGGTAGCCGGGACAGGGTACGAGCAGTACTTC. The full variable domain, completed using reference TRBV7-6 and TRBJ2-7, is GAGVSQSPRYKVTKRGQDVALRCDPISGHVSLYWYRQALGQGPEFLTYFNYEAQQDKSGLPNDRFSAERPEGSISTLTIQRTEQRDSAMYRCASSPVAGTGYEQYFGPGTRLTVT.